A selection of T cell receptor beta chains follows, all from one sample in a study of CD8 T cells in ankylosing spondylitis. TCRdb reprocessed the 5' RACE reads with MiXCR, giving one entry per CDR3 protein. Of 750,000 to 850,000 distinct CDR3 sequences in the sample, 10% to 15% were seen once. Material for sequencing was blood, either unsorted or a sorted T cell fraction (not recorded which). The receptors stem from a male donor with ankylosing spondylitis. Each CDR3 is given with its conserved first and last residue. The D gene is left open where the match is weak. For some rows the clone size is stated as once, few or many, or as a class when expanded; others skip it.

>TRBJ1-1|many|TRBD1|TRBV9
TGTGCCAGCAGCGCCGGGGACAGGGGGAACACTGAAGCTTTCTTT
CASSAGDRGNTEAFF
>TRBJ2-1|.|.|TRBV4-1
TGCGCCAGCAGCCCAAGACCGGGGGCTACCTCCTACAATGAGCAGTTCTTC
CASSPRPGATSYNEQFF
>TRBJ1-6|.|.|TRBV27
TGTGCCAGCAGTTTAAGGGGACTCGGGGATTCACCCCTCCACTTT
CASSLRGLGDSPLHF
>TRBJ2-2|many|.|TRBV5-1
TGTGCCAGCAGTTTTTACACCGGGGAGCTGTTTTTT
CASSFYTGELFF
>TRBJ2-1|many|TRBD2|TRBV4-2
TGTGCCAGCAGCCAAGACCCCGGGACTAGCGGGAGGAATGAGCAGTTCTTC
CASSQDPGTSGRNEQFF
>TRBJ2-7|many|.|TRBV6-7
TGTGCCAGCAGGGCCGGGATTGTAGTTTCGGCGGAGTACTTC
CASRAGIVVSAEYF
>TRBJ1-2|few|TRBD1|TRBV18
TGTGCCAGCTCACCACAGAAGGGACAGGGTACCGTCTATGGCTACACCTTC
CASSPQKGQGTVYGYTF
>TRBJ2-3|few|TRBD2|TRBV4-2
TGTGCCAGCAGCCAAGAGGGAGGGGCCACAGATACGCAGTATTTT
CASSQEGGATDTQYF
>TRBJ1-1|few|TRBD1|TRBV4-1
TGCGCCAGCAGCCAAGGGCGAAGGGGGCGTAGGACTGAAGCTTTCTTT
CASSQGRRGRRTEAFF
>TRBJ1-2|many|.|TRBV6-2/TRBV6-3
TGTGCCAGCAGTTACTCGCACAGCTATGGCTACACCTTC
CASSYSHSYGYTF
>TRBJ2-1|.|.|TRBV9
TGTGCCAGCAGCCCCCTAGGACGCAGCTCCTACAATGAGCAGTTCTTC
CASSPLGRSSYNEQFF
>TRBJ2-5|.|.|TRBV20-1
TGCAGTGCTAGCGGAGCGCTTGGGGGGCAAGAGACCCAGTACTTC
CSASGALGGQETQYF
>TRBJ1-1|.|.|TRBV5-4
TGTGCCAGCAGCCCTCAAGGGACGGCGAACACTGAAGCTTTCTTT
CASSPQGTANTEAFF
>TRBJ1-4|few|.|TRBV4-1
TGCGCCAGCAGCCACCTAGATGGGACTAATGAAAAACTGTTTTTT
CASSHLDGTNEKLFF
>TRBJ1-2|.|.|TRBV7-2
TGTGCCAGCAGCTTTACGCAATTCTACACCTTC
CASSFTQFYTF
>TRBJ2-7|few|.|TRBV7-2
TGTGCCAGCAACTTCTATACTACGCCCTCCTACGAGCAGTACTTC
CASNFYTTPSYEQYF